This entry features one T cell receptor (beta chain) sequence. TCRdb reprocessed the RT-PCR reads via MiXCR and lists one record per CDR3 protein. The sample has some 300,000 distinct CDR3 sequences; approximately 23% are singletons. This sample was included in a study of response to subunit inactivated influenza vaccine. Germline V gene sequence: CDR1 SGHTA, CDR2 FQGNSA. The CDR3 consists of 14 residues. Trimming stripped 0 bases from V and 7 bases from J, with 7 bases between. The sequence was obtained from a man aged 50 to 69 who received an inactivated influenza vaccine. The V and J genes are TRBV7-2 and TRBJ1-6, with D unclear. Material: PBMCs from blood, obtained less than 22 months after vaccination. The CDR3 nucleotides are TGTGCCAGCAGCTTAGCAGGCAAGAATTCACCCCTCCACTTT. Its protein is CASSLAGKNSPLHF.